This T cell receptor beta chain was sequenced during a study of T-cell reconstitution after alpha-beta-depleted transplantation in children. The CDR3 length is 11 residues. V gave up 6 bases and J gave up 10 bases, with 13 bases separating them. Germline V gene lookup returns CDR1 SQVTM and CDR2 ANQGSEA. This clonotype was seen ten or more times. Unique molecular identifiers featured in how the TCRbeta library was prepared. TCRdb reanalysed the PCR reads using MiXCR and keeps one entry per CDR3 protein. The table shows more than 150,000 distinct CDR3 sequences, with about 14% occurring only once. The receptor was derived from a human donor who donated a stem cell graft to a child with acute lymphoblastic leukemia. Source: PBMCs from the stem cell graft donor, taken from the stem cell graft. The chain uses TRBV29-1 and TRBJ2-1; D is tentatively TRBD1 or TRBD2 (5 bases each). CDR3 loop: CSVGTRREQFF. The DNA of the CDR3 is TGCAGCGTCGGGACGAGGCGCGAGCAGTTCTTC.